This T cell receptor (beta chain) was profiled in a study of blood T cell repertoires in COVID-19. Study-wide context: COVID-19 samples from acute and convalescent phases originated in the United States, Italy and Spain. In each case, the material was cDNA or gDNA derived from T cells, B-cell-depleted T cells, or PBMCs.

Per the study methods: The assay estimated nucleated cells by amplifying reference gene primers. TCRdb's copy holds only in-frame clones and misses some; the assay was immunoSEQ multiplex PCR. V, J and clone size are taken as reported in that table, and D and trimming were inferred from the DNA itself. Of about 120,000 clones listed, about 86% are singletons. The CDR3 is 16 residues long. CDR1 LGHNA and CDR2 YNFKEQ come from the germline V gene. The V and J ends lost 1 base and 3 bases, in that order; junction bases with no gene match: 3. Sequencing was performed on peripheral blood. The TCR sequence derives from a woman between 50 and 59 years old with acute or convalescent COVID-19. This chain uses TRBV4-2 with TRBJ2-1; 10 bases align to TRBD2. The DNA of the CDR3 is TGTGCCAGCAGCCAAGGGACTAGCGGCCTCTACAATGAGCAGTTCTTC. It yields the protein CASSQGTSGLYNEQFF.